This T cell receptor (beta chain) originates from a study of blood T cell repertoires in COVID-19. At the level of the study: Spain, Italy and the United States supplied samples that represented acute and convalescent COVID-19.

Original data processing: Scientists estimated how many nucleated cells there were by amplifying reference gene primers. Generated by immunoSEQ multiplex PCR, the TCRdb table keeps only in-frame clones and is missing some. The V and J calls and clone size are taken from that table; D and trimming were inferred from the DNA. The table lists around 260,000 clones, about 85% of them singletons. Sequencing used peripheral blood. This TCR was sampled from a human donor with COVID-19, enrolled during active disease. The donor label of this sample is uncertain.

The CDR3 loop reads CASSVDRTGTGANVLTF. In DNA form, the CDR3 reads TGTGCCAGCAGCGTGGACAGGACCGGCACTGGGGCCAACGTCCTGACTTTC. The chain is built from TRBV5-4 and TRBJ2-6, with 7 bases matching TRBD1. CDR1 is SGHNT, CDR2 YYREEE, per germline (reference sequence). This CDR3 contains 17 residues. Losses at the gene ends were 4 bases for V and 2 bases for J; bases not matched to a gene: 9.